This T cell receptor beta chain stems from a study of CD8 T cells in Susac syndrome. An input of 0.5 to 1 ug of RNA was subjected to reverse transcription using random hexamers. Across 54 Vbeta and 13 Jbeta, immunoSEQ multiplex PCR amplified TCR beta CDR3. One entry per CDR3 protein results from TCRdb running MiXCR on the immunoSEQ multiplex PCR reads. Seen here are about 280,000 distinct CDR3 sequences, 85% observed once, and the top ten hold over 0.1%. Sequencing of TCR beta drew on CD8+ and CD4+ T cells from blood. Negative isolation was used for CD8+ and CD4+ T cells, and FACS enrichment was applied to TEMRA cells. The CDR3 covers 14 residues. CDR1 MNHEY and CDR2 SMNVEV come from the germline V gene (reference sequence). The germline V and J ends were trimmed by 3 bases and 6 bases, with 14 bases remaining between them.

The clonotype comes from a human donor with multiple sclerosis. Sequencing was done on a sample of CD8+ T cells from PBMCs. The V and J genes are TRBV27 and TRBJ1-2; D unresolved. The CDR3 loop reads CASSLYPGRDGYTF. CDR3 nucleotides: TGTGCCAGCAGTTTGTACCCAGGACGGGATGGCTACACCTTC.